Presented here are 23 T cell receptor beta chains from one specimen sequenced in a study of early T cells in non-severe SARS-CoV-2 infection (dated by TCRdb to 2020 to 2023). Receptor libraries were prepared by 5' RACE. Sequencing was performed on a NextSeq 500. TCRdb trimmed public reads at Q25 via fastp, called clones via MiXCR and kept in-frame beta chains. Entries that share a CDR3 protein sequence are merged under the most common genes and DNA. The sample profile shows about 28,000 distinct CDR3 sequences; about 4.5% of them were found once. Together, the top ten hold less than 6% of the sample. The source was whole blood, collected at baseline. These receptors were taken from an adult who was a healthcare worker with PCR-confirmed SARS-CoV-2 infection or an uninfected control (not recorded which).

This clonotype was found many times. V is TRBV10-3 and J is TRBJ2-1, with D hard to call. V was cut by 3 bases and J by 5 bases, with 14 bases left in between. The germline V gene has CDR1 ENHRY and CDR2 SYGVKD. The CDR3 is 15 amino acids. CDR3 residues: CAISDRRGSHNEQFF. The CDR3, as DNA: TGTGCCATCAGTGACCGACGTGGCAGCCACAATGAGCAGTTCTTC.

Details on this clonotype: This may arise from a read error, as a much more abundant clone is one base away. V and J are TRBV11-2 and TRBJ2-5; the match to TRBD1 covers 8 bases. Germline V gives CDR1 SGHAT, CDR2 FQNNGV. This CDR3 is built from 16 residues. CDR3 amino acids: CTSSPQRTGLQETQYF. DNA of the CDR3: TGTACCAGCAGCCCACAGAGGACAGGGTTACAAGAGACCCAGTACTTC.

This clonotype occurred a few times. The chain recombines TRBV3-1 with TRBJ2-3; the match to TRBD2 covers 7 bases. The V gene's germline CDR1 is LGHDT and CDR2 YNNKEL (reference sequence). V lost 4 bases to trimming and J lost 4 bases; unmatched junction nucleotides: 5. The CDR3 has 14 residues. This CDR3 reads CASSRAAGADTQYF. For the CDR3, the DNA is TGTGCCAGCAGCCGGGCGGCGGGGGCAGATACGCAGTATTTT.

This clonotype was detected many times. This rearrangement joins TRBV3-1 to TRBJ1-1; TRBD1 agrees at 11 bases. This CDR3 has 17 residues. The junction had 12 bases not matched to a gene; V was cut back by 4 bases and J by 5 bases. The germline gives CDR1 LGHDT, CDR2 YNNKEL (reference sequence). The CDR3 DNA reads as TGTGCCAGCAGCCGCAGGACAGGGGGCCTTGTTTGGACTGAAGCTTTCTTT. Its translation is CASSRRTGGLVWTEAFF.

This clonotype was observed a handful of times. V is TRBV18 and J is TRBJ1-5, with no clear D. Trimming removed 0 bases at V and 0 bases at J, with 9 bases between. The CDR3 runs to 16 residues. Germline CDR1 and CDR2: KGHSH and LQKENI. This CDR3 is CASSPPGPYSNQPQHF. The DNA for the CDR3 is TGTGCCAGCTCACCACCAGGGCCCTATAGCAATCAGCCCCAGCATTTT.

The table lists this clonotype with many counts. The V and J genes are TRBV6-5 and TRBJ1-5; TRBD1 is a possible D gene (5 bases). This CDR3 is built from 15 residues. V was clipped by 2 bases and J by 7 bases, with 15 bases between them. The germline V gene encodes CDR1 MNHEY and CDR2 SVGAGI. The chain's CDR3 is CASSYDSSLSQPQHF. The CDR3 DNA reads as TGTGCCAGCAGTTACGACAGCAGTCTATCCCAGCCCCAGCATTTT.

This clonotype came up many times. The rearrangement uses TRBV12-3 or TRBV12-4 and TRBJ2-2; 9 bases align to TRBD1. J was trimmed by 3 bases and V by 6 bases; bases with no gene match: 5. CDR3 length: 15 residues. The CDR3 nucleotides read TGTGCCAGCAGCTCACAGGGGGCTTACACCGGGGAGCTGTTTTTT. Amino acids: CASSSQGAYTGELFF.

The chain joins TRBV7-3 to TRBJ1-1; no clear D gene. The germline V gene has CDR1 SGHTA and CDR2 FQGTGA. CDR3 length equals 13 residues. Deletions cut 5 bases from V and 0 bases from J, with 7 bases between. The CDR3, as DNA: TGTGCCAGCAGCCTGACCATGAACACTGAAGCTTTCTTT. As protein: CASSLTMNTEAFF.

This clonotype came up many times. This CDR3 reads CASSQGQFSNQPQHF. DNA of the CDR3: TGCGCCAGCAGCCAAGGACAGTTTAGCAATCAGCCCCAGCATTTT. The rearrangement uses TRBV4-3 and TRBJ1-5; D is perhaps TRBD1 (5 bases). The V gene lost 1 base and the J gene lost 0 bases, with 7 bases spanning the gap. The CDR3 runs to 15 residues. Looked up from germline, CDR1 is LGHNA and CDR2 is YSLEER.

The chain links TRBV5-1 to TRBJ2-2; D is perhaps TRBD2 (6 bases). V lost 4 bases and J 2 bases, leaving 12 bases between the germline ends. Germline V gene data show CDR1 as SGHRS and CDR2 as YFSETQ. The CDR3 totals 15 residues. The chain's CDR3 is CASSVAGYNTGELFF. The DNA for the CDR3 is TGCGCCAGCAGCGTGGCGGGATACAACACCGGGGAGCTGTTTTTT.

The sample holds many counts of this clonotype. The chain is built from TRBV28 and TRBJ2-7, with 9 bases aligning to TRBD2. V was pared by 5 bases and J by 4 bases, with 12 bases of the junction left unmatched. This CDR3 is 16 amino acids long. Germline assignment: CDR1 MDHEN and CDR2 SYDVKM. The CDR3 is CASSPGLAWIRYEQYF. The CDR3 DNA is TGTGCCAGCAGTCCCGGACTAGCGTGGATAAGGTACGAGCAGTACTTC.

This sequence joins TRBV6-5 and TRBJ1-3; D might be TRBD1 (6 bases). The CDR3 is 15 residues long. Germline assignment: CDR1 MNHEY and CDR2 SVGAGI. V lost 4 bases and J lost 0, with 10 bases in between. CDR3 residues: CASSSQGFSGNTIYF. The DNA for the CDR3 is TGTGCCAGCAGTTCACAGGGCTTCTCTGGAAACACCATATATTTT.

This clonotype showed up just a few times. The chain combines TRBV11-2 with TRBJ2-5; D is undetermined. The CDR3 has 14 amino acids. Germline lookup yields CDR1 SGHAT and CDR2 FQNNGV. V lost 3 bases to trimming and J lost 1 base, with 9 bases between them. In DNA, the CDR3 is TGTGCCAGCAGCTTTCGGGCAGGCCAAGAGACCCAGTACTTC. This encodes CASSFRAGQETQYF.

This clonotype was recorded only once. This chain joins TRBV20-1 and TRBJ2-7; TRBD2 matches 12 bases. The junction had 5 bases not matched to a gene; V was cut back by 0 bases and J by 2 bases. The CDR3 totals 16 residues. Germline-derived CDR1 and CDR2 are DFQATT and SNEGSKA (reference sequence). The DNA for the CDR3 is TGCAGTGCTAGAGATTTTCTAGCGGGGGGGCCCTACGAGCAGTACTTC. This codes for CSARDFLAGGPYEQYF.

DNA for the CDR3: TGTGCCAGTAGTATAGTAGGCGGGAGTTACGAGCAGTACTTC. Encoded protein: CASSIVGGSYEQYF. The chain employs TRBV19 and TRBJ2-7; 7 bases fit TRBD2. Germline CDR1 and CDR2: LNHDA and SQIVND (reference sequence). The CDR3 spans 14 residues. With V trimmed by 1 base and J by 4 bases, 4 bases remained unmatched.

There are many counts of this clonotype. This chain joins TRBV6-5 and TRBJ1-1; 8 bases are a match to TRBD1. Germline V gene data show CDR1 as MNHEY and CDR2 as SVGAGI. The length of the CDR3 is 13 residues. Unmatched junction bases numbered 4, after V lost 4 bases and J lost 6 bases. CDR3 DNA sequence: TGTGCCAGCAGTTTCGGACAGGGTCCTGAAGCTTTCTTT. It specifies CASSFGQGPEAFF.

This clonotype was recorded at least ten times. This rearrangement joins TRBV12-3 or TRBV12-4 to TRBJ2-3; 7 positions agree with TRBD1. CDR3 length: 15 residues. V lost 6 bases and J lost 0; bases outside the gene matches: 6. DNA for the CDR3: TGTGCCAGCAGCTTACAGGGGCAGAGCACAGATACGCAGTATTTT. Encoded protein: CASSLQGQSTDTQYF.

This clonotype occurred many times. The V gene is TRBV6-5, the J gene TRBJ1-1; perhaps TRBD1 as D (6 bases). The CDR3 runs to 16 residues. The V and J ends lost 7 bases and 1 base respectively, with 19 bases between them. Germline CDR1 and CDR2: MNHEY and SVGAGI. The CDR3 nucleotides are TGTGCCAGCACCCCGGCCGGGGGCTGGACGAACACTGAAGCTTTCTTT. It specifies CASTPAGGWTNTEAFF.

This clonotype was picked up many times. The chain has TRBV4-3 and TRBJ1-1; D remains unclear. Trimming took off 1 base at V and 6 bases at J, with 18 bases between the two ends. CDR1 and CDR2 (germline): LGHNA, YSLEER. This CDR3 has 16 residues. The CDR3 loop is CASSQGMPDQAPEAFF. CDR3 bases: TGCGCCAGCAGCCAAGGGATGCCAGACCAGGCTCCTGAAGCTTTCTTT.

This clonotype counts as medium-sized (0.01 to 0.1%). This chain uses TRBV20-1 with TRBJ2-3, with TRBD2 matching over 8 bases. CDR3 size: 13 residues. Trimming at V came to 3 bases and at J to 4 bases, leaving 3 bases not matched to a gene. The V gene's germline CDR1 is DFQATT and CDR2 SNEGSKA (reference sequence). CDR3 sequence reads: CSASGGGPDTQYF. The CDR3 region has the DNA TGCAGTGCTAGCGGGGGGGGCCCAGATACGCAGTATTTT.

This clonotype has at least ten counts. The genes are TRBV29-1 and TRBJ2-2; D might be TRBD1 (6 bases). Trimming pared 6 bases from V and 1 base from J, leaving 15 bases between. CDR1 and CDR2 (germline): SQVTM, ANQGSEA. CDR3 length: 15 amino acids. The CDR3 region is CSVGVGAGNTGELFF. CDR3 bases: TGCAGCGTGGGAGTGGGGGCAGGGAACACCGGGGAGCTGTTTTTT.

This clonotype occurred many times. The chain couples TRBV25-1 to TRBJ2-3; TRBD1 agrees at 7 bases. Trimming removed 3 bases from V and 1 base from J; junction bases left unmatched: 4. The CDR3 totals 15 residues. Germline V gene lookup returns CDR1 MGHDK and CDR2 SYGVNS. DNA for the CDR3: TGTGCCAGCAGTGACGGACAGGATCGCACAGATACGCAGTATTTT. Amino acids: CASSDGQDRTDTQYF. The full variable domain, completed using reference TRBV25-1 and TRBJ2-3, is EADIYQTPRYLVIGTGKKITLECSQTMGHDKMYWYQQDPGMELHLIHYSYGVNSTEKGDLSSESTVSRIRTEHFPLTLESARPSHTSQYLCASSDGQDRTDTQYFGPGTRLTVL.

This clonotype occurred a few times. The CDR3 region has the DNA TGTGCCAGCAGCTTTTCGCAAGGCCAGAGTCCTTACAATGAGCAGTTCTTC. Its protein product is CASSFSQGQSPYNEQFF. The chain couples TRBV11-3 to TRBJ2-1; D is uncertain. With 3 bases removed from V and 4 bases from J, the gap between germline ends came to 19 bases. This CDR3 is 17 amino acids long. The germline gives CDR1 SGHNT, CDR2 YENEEA.